This T cell receptor beta chain came from a study of technical replicates of blood from a handful of donors. Assay: immunoSEQ multiplex PCR; the TCRdb copy retains only in-frame clones and omits some. The sample consists of tens of thousands of clones, approximately 96% of them appearing once. The TCR sequence derives from a human donor in good health. Material for sequencing was T cells isolated from PBMCs.

The DNA of the CDR3 is TGTGCCAGCAGCAACAGGCTGAGCACAGATACGCAGTATTTT. Encoded protein: CASSNRLSTDTQYF. The V and J genes are TRBV9 and TRBJ2-3; D possibly corresponds to TRBD1 (5 bases). V was trimmed by 4 bases and J by 0 bases, leaving 9 bases between them. Germline CDR1 reads SGDLS; CDR2 reads YYNGEE. The CDR3 is 14 residues long.